This T cell receptor beta chain was identified in a study of radiation and T cells in renal cell carcinoma. Study-wide findings and caveats: From baseline, blood top tumor clonotypes peaked at 2 weeks post-radiation. In nephrectomy-only tumors, top 100 clonotypes averaged roughly 45%, versus about 54% irradiated. Without pretreatment biopsies, baseline tumor clonotype presence was undetermined.

Indicated treatment: 15 Gy SBRT to primary tumor, nephrectomy 4 weeks later. The patient's renal cell carcinoma had clear cell pathology. This clone has only a few counts. Its specificity is unknown. The CDR3 contains 15 residues. V shed 5 bases and J 7 bases; nucleotides not matched to a gene: 8. The germline gives CDR1 MRHNA, CDR2 SNTAGT. The protocol was immunoSEQ multiplex PCR, while the TCRdb copy is restricted to in-frame clones and leaves out a portion. The sample includes 15,000 to 20,000 clones, roughly 64% seen only once; the top ten take 27%. This material consisted of tumor tissue, taken from a patient whose treatment included radiotherapy and nephrectomy. The gene calls are TRBV6-4 and TRBJ2-1, with 10 bases that match TRBD2. The source is a woman aged 70-85 years with renal cell carcinoma. CDR3 DNA: TGTGCCAGCAGTATTACTAGCGGGGAGGGGAATGAGCAGTTCTTC. Residues: CASSITSGEGNEQFF.